This T cell receptor beta chain was sequenced in a study of Ad26.COV2.S vaccination and SARS-CoV-2 variants. CDR3 length: 15 amino acids. Germline assignment: CDR1 MNHEY and CDR2 SVGAGI. Trimming took off 7 bases at V and 3 bases at J, with 18 bases between the two ends. TCRdb keeps only in-frame clones here, not all; method: immunoSEQ multiplex PCR. The sample consists of some 340,000 clones, 85% of them appearing once. Treatment described: some 19 received Ad26.COV2.S at low or high dose, single or two shots; about 5 received placebo; per-sample allocation not given. Sampling was performed 63 days after the first vaccine or placebo injection. An adult of 18-55 years in Boston served as donor.

The specimen was peripheral blood, collected in a trial of Ad26.COV2.S vaccine versus placebo. This receptor was identified in a person between 18 and 59 years old who received the Ad26.COV2.S COVID-19 vaccine or a placebo. The chain links TRBV6-5 to TRBJ1-2; D is perhaps TRBD1 (5 bases). The DNA of the CDR3 is TGTGCCAGCACCGAAGGCAGGGCCCGTGACTATGGCTACACCTTC. Amino acid sequence: CASTEGRARDYGYTF.